Given below is one TCR beta chain in context. Antigen: not known. The data belong to a study of cytotoxic CD8 clonotypes in ibrutinib-treated CLL. On the study more broadly: Partial response was seen in about 25 patients and complete response in 2; after median about 70 months, about 14 stayed remitted, around 12 progressed.

Genomic DNA for TCR beta libraries, 1.5 to 2 micrograms, came from cryopreserved PBMCs. V lost 0 bases to trimming and J lost 2 bases, with 11 bases between them. The CDR3 sequence is 15 residues long. Per germline, CDR1 SGHRS and CDR2 YFSETQ. Broader study findings: In comparison with age-matched healthy donors, baseline clonality was higher and tracked circulating CD8+ T-cell counts.

Data came from immunoSEQ multiplex PCR; TCRdb stores just in-frame clones and leaves some out. The table has tens of thousands of clones, 65% seen once. The source was PBMCs, collected after 24 months of ibrutinib treatment. The chain combines TRBV5-1 with TRBJ1-1; D perhaps matches TRBD1 (6 bases). This clonotype was obtained from a human donor with chronic lymphocytic leukemia. CDR3 nucleotide sequence: TGCGCCAGCAGCTTGGCCAGGGGCGCCAACACTGAAGCTTTCTTT. It is translated as CASSLARGANTEAFF.